This TCR beta chain was profiled in a study of T cells in Graves' hyperthyroidism and ophthalmopathy. Study-level background: The authors collected peripheral blood at initial diagnosis, before any treatment.

Germline CDR1 is DFQATT and CDR2 is SNEGSKA (reference sequence). V was clipped by 6 bases and J by 4 bases; unmatched bases: 6. This CDR3 contains 13 residues. Source material for PBMCs was less than 12 ml fresh peripheral blood. This clonotype has ten or more counts. Antigen specificity is unknown. Broader study findings: Among thyroid clonotypes expanded above 0.001, most also appeared in blood. Classification by a 13 V-J model distinguished ophthalmopathy from stable hyperthyroidism.

Using RNA transcripts as the source, TCR beta CDR3 regions were amplified. The TCR CDR3 was amplified in a first-round RT-PCR using the HTBI primer set. TCRdb used MiXCR to reprocess the multiplex PCR reads, holding one entry per CDR3 protein. This table holds some 460,000 distinct CDR3 sequences, around 14% found once. The chain carries TRBV20-1 and TRBJ2-5; 9 bases fit TRBD1. Sequencing was done on a sample of blood. The receptor's source is a woman under 30 with Graves' hyperthyroidism. CDR3 bases: TGCAGTGCGGGGACAGGGTTGACAGAGACCCAGTACTTC. Its protein is CSAGTGLTETQYF.